This T cell receptor (beta chain) was observed in a study of CD8 T cells in Susac syndrome. The CDR3 covers 16 residues. Trimming removed 3 bases from V and 0 bases from J, with 15 bases in between. Germline CDR1 SGHNT, CDR2 YYREEE (reference sequence). Sequencing of TCR beta covered CD8+ and CD4+ T cells obtained from blood. Recently defined diagnostic criteria for definite or probable disease were fulfilled by Susac syndrome patients. Points on this clonotype: Antigen: not known.

Whole-study results and caveats: Clonal expansion of Susac CD8+ cells peaked in TEMRA cells, and it also peaked in active patients.

Random-hexamer reverse transcription was applied to roughly 0.5 to 1 ug RNA. Amplification of TCR beta CDR3 across 54 Vbeta and 13 Jbeta was performed with immunoSEQ multiplex PCR. TCRdb passed the immunoSEQ multiplex PCR reads through MiXCR, listing each CDR3 protein once. Among tens of thousands of distinct CDR3 sequences, 95% to 96% were seen once, and the ten largest hold 0.62%. The TCR was taken from a human donor with Susac syndrome. Source material: CD8+ T cells from PBMCs. The rearrangement uses TRBV5-4 and TRBJ1-2, with D uncertain. Here the CDR3 DNA reads TGTGCCAGCAGCTCCGGACCCACCCCACCTAACTATGGCTACACCTTC. Translating it yields CASSSGPTPPNYGYTF.